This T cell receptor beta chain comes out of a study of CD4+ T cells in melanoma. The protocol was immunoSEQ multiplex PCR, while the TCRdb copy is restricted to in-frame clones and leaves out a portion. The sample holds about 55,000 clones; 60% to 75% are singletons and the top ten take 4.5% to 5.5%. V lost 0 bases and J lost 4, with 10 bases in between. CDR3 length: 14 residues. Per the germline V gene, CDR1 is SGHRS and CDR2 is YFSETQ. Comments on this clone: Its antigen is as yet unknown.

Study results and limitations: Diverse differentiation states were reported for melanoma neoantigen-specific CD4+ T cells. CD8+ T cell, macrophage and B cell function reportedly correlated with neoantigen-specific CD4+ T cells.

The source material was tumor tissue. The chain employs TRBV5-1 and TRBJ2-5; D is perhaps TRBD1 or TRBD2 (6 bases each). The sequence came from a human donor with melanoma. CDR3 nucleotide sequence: TGCGCCAGCAGCTTGGAAGGGGGGTTAGAGACCCAGTACTTC. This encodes CASSLEGGLETQYF.